Described below is a single TCR beta chain sequence and its context. Its specificity is unknown. The junction had 7 bases not matched to a gene; V was cut back by 5 bases and J by 3 bases. Germline V CDR1 and CDR2: MNHNS, SASEGT. CDR3 size: 14 residues. The sample is drawn from a study of identical twins. Study findings and constraints: Sequences that were beta out-of-frame showed weaker excess twin sharing. Potential partial confounding of zero-insertion analyses by invariant MAIT and iNKT cells was noted.

TCRdb independently ran MiXCR on the 5' RACE reads; one entry per CDR3 protein. Of some 460,000 distinct CDR3 sequences listed, more than 13% are singletons. These data were likewise used in another study, on yellow fever vaccine responses in identical twins. Per that study: Each twin's T cell response to the vaccine was reported to look partly convergent and partly personalized.

The chain combines TRBV6-1 with TRBJ2-7; 7 positions agree with TRBD1. Sample: CD4+ T cells sorted from blood. The source of this sequence is a woman aged 18-29 years in good health. CDR3 sequence (DNA): TGTGCCAGCAGTCCGCCGGGACAGAACTACGAGCAGTACTTC. Its translation is CASSPPGQNYEQYF.